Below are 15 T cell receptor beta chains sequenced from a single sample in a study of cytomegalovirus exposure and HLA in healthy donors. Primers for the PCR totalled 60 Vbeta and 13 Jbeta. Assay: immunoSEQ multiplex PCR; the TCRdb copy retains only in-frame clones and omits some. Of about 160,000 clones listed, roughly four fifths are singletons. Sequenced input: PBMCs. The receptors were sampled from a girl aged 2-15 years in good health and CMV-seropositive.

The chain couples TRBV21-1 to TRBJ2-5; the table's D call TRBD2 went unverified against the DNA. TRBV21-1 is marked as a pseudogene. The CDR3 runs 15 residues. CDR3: CASTEPGLGLETQYF. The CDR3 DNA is TGTGCCAGCACTGAACCGGGACTAGGTTTGGAGACCCAGTACTTC.

The CDR3 sequence: CASSPPVGLIQETQYF. As DNA, the CDR3 is TGTGCCAGCAGTCCCCCGGTGGGGCTCATCCAAGAGACCCAGTACTTC. V usage is TRBV28 and J usage is TRBJ2-5; tentatively, D is TRBD1 (5 bases). Germline CDR1 is MDHEN and CDR2 is SYDVKM. The CDR3 runs 16 residues. The V end was cut by 5 bases, the J end by 1 base, with 17 bases between.

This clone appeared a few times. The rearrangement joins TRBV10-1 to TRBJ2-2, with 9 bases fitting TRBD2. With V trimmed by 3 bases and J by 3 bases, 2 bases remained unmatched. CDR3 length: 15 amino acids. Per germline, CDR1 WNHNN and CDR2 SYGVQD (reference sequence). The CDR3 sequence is CASSDGGRDTGELFF. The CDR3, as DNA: TGCGCCAGCAGTGACGGCGGGAGGGACACCGGGGAGCTGTTTTTT.

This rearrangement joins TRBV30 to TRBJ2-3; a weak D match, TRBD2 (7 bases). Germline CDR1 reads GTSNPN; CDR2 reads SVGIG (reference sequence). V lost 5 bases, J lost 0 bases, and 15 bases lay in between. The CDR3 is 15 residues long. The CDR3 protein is CAWGRGGTSTDTQYF. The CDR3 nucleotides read TGTGCCTGGGGGAGGGGGGGGACTAGCACAGATACGCAGTATTTT.

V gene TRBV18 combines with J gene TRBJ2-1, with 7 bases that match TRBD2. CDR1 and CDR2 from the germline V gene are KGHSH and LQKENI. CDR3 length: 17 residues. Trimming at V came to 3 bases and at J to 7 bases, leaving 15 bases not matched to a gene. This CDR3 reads CASSPNPLAGVGNEQFF. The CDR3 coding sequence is TGTGCCAGCTCACCCAACCCCCTTGCGGGAGTAGGTAATGAGCAGTTCTTC.

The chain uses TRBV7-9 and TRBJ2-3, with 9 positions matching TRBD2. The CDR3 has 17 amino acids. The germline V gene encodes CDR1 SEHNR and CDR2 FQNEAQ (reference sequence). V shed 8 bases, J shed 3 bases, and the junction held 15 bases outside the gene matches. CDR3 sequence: CASGKISGSGGTDTQYF. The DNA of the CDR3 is TGTGCCAGCGGAAAAATTAGCGGGAGTGGCGGGACAGATACGCAGTATTTT.

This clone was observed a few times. This CDR3 reads CASSFGTGPYEQYF. The CDR3 DNA follows: TGCGCCAGCAGCTTCGGGACAGGCCCCTACGAGCAGTACTTC. J is TRBJ2-7 and V is TRBV5-1, with 8 nucleotides matching TRBD1. Unmatched junction bases numbered 3, after V lost 2 bases and J lost 2 bases. Germline loops: CDR1 SGHRS, CDR2 YFSETQ. The CDR3 has 14 residues.

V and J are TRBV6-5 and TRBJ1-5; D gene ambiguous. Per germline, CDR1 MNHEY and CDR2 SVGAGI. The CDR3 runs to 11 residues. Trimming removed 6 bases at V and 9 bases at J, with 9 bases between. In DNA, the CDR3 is TGTGCCAGCAGCGGGTTGGGGCCCCAGCATTTT. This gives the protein CASSGLGPQHF.

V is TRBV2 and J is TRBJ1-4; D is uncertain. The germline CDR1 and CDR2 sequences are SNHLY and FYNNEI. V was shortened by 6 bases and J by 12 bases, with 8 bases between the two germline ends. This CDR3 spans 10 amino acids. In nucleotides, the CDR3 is TGTGCCAGCAGAATTCAGGAACTGTTTTTT. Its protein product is CASRIQELFF.

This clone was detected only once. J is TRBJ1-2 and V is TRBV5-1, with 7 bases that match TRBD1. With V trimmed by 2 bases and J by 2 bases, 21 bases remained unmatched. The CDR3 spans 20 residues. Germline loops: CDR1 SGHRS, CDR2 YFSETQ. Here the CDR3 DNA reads TGCGCCAGCAGCTTCTATGTTAACTTAGGGGGCCAACGGAGAAACTATGGCTACACCTTC. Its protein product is CASSFYVNLGGQRRNYGYTF.

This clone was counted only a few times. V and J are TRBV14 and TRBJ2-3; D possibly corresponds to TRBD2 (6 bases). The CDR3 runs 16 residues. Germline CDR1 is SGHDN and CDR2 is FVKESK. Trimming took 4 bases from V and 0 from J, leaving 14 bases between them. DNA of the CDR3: TGTGCCAGCAGCCCGGGGGTCCACCCAAGCACAGATACGCAGTATTTT. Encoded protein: CASSPGVHPSTDTQYF.

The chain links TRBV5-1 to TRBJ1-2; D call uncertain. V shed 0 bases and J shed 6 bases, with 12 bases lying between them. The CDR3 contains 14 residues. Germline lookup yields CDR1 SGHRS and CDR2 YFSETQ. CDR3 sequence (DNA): TGCGCCAGCAGCTTGGGAACCCAAGCAAATGGCTACACCTTC. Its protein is CASSLGTQANGYTF.

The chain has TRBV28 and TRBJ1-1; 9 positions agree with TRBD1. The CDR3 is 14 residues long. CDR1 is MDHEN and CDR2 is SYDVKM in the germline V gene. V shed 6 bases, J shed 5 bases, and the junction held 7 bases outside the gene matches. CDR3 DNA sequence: TGTGCCAGCAGGCCTAACAGGGGGCGAACTGAAGCTTTCTTT. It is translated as CASRPNRGRTEAFF. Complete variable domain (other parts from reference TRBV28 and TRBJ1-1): DVKVTQSSRYLVKRTGEKVFLECVQDMDHENMFWYRQDPGLGLRLIYFSYDVKMKEKGDIPEGYSVSREKKERFSLILESASTNQTSMYLCASRPNRGRTEAFFGQGTRLTVV.

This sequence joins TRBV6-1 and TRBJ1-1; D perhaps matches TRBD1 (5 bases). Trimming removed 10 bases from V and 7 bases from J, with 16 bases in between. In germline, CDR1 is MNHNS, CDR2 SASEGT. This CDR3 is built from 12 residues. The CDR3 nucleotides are TGTGCCACCACCAGGGCCCTTGGTGAAGCTTTCTTT. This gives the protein CATTRALGEAFF.

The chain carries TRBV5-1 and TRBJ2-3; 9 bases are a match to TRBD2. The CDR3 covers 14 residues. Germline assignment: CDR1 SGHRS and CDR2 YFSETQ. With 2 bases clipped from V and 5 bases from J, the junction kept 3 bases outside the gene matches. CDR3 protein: CASSFSLAGDTQYF. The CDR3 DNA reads TGCGCCAGCAGCTTCTCACTAGCGGGAGATACGCAGTATTTT.